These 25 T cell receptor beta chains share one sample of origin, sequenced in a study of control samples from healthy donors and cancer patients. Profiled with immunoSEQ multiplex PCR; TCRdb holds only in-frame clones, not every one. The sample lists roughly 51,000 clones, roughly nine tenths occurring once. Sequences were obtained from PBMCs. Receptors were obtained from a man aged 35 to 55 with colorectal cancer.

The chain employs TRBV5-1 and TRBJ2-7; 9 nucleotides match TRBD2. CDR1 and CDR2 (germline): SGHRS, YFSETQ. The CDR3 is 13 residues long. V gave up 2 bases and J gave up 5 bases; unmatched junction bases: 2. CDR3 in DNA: TGCGCCAGCAGCTTCGGGACTAGCAACGAGCAGTACTTC. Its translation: CASSFGTSNEQYF. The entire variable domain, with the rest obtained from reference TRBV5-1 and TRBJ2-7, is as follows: KAGVTQTPRYLIKTRGQQVTLSCSPISGHRSVSWYQQTPGQGLQFLFEYFSETQRNKGNFPGRFSGRQFSNSRSEMNVSTLELGDSALYLCASSFGTSNEQYFGPGTRLTVT.

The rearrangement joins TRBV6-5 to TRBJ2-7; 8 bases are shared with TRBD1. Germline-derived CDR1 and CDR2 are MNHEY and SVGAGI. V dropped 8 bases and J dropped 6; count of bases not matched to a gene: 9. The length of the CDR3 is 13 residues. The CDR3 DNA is TGTGCCAGCCATTCATCAGGGGGCCTCGAGCAGTACTTC. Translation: CASHSSGGLEQYF.

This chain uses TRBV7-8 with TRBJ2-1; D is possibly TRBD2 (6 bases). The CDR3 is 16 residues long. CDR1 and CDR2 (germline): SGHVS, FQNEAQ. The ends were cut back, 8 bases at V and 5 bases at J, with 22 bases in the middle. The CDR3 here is CASLRASLGEDNEQFF. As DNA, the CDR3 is TGTGCCAGCCTCAGGGCTAGTTTGGGGGAGGACAATGAGCAGTTCTTC. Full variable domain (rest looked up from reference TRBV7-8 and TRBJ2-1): GAGVSQSPRYKVAKRGQDVALRCDPISGHVSLFWYQQALGQGPEFLTYFQNEAQLDKSGLPSDRFFAERPEGSVSTLKIQRTQQEDSAVYLCASLRASLGEDNEQFFGPGTRLTVL.

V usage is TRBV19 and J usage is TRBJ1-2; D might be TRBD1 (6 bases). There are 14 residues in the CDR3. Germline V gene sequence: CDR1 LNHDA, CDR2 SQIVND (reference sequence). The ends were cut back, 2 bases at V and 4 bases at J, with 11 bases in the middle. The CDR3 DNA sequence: TGTGCCAGTAGTATAAGTTCAGGGGTCTATGGCTACACCTTC. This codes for CASSISSGVYGYTF.

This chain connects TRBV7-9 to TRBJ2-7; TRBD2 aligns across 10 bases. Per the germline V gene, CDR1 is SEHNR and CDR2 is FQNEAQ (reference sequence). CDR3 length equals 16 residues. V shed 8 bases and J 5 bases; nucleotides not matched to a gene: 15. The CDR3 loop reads CASGLIASGRQNEQYF. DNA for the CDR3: TGTGCCAGCGGCCTAATCGCTAGCGGGAGACAAAACGAGCAGTACTTC.

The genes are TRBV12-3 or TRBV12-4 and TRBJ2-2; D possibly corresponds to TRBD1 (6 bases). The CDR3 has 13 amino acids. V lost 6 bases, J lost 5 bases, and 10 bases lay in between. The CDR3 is CASRFTGTGELFF. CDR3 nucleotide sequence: TGTGCCAGCAGATTTACAGGGACCGGGGAGCTGTTTTTT.

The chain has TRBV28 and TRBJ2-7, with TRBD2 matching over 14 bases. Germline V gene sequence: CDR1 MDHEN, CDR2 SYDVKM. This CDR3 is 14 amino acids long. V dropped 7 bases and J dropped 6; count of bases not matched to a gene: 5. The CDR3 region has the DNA TGTGCCAGCACCGTGACTAGCGGGAGGGGCGAGCAGTACTTC. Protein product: CASTVTSGRGEQYF.

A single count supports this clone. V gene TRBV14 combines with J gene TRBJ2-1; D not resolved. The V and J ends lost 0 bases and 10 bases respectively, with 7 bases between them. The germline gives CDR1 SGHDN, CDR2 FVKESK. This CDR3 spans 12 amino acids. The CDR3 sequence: CASSQDVKEQFF. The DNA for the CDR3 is TGTGCCAGCAGCCAAGATGTCAAGGAGCAGTTCTTC.

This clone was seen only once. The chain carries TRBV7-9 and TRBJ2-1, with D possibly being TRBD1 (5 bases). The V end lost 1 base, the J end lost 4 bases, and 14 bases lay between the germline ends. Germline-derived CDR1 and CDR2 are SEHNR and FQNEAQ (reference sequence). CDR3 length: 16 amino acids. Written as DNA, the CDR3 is TGTGCCAGCAGCTTAGTGGTAAGCGACAGATACAATGAGCAGTTCTTC. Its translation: CASSLVVSDRYNEQFF.

CDR3 sequence reads: CASSQEGVVPYEQYF. CDR3 bases: TGCGCCAGCAGCCAAGAAGGGGTGGTCCCCTACGAGCAGTACTTC. The gene calls are TRBV4-3 and TRBJ2-7; D may be TRBD1 (5 bases). The CDR3 sequence is 15 residues long. V was pared by 0 bases and J by 2 bases, with 11 bases between. CDR1 LGHNA and CDR2 YSLEER come from the germline V gene.

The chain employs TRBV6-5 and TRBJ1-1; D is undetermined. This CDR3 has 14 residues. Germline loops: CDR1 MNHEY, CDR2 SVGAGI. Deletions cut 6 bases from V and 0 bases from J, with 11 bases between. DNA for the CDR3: TGTGCCAGCAGCTGGACCGGCCTGAACACTGAAGCTTTCTTT. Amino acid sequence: CASSWTGLNTEAFF.

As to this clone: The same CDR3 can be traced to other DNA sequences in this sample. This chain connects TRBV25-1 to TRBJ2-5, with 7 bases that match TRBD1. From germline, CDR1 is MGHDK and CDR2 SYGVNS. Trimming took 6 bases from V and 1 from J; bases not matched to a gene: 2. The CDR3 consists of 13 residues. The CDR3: CASSSGGQETQYF. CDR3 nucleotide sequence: TGTGCCAGCAGCTCAGGGGGCCAAGAGACCCAGTACTTC.

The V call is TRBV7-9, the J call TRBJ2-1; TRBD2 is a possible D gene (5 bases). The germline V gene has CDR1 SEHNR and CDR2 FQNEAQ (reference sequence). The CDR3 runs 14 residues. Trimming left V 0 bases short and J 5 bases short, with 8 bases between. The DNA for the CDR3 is TGTGCCAGCAGCTTAGCTAGGACTCACAATGAGCAGTTCTTC. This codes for CASSLARTHNEQFF.

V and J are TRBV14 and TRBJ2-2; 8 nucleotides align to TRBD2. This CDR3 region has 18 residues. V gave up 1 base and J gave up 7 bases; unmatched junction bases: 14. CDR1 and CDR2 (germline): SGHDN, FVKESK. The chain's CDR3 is CASSQASAGTRIIGELFF. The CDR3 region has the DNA TGTGCCAGCAGCCAAGCCTCAGCCGGGACTAGAATCATCGGGGAGCTGTTTTTT.

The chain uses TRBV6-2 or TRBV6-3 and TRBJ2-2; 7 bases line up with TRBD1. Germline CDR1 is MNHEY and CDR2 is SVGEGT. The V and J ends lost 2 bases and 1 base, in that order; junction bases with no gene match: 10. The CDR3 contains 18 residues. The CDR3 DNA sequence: TGTGCCAGCAGTTACGGCCAGGGACAGATTAAGAACACCGGGGAGCTGTTTTTT. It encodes CASSYGQGQIKNTGELFF.

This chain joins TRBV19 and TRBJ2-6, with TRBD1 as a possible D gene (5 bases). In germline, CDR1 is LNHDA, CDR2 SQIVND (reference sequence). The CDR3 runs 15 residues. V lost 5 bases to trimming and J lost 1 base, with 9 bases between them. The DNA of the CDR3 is TGTGCCAGTAGTTTTAGGGGTTCTGGGGCCAACGTCCTGACTTTC. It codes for CASSFRGSGANVLTF.

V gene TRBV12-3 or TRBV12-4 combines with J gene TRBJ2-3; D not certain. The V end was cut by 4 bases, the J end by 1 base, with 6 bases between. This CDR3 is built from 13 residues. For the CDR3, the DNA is TGTGCCAGCAGTTCAAGTGGCACAGATACGCAGTATTTT. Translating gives CASSSSGTDTQYF.

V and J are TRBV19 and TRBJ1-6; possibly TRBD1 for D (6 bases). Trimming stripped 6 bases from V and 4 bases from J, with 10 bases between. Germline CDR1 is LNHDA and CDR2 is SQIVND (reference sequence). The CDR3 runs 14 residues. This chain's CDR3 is CASRGGPYNSPLHF. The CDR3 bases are TGTGCCAGTAGAGGGGGACCGTATAATTCACCCCTCCACTTT.

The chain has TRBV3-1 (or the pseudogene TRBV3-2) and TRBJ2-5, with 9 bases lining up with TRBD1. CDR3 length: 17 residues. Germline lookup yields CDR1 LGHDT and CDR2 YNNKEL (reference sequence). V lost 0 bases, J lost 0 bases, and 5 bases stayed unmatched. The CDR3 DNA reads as TGTGCCAGCAGCCAAGATCCCGGGACAGGGTACCAAGAGACCCAGTACTTC. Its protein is CASSQDPGTGYQETQYF.

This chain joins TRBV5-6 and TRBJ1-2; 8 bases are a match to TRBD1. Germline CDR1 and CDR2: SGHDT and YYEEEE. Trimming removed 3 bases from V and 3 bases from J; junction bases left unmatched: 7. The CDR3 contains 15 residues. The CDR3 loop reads CASSWGQVSDYGYTF. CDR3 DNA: TGTGCCAGCAGCTGGGGACAGGTGTCTGACTATGGCTACACCTTC.

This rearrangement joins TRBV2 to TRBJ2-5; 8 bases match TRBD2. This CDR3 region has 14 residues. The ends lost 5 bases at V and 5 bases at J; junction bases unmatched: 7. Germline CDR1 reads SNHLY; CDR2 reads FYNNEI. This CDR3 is CASSREGLLETQYF. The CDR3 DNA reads TGTGCCAGCAGTCGGGAGGGCCTTTTGGAGACCCAGTACTTC.

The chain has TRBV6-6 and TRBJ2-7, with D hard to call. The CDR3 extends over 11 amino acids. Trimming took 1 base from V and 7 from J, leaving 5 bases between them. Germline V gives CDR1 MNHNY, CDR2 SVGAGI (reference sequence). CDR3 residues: CASSYYQEQYF. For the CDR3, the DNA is TGTGCCAGCAGTTACTATCAAGAGCAGTACTTC.

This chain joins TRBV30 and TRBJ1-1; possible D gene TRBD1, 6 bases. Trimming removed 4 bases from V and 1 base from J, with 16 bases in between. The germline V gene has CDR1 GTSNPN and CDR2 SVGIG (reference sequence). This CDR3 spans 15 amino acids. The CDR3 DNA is TGTGCCTGGAAGACAGGCTCTGGGGGGAACACTGAAGCTTTCTTT. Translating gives CAWKTGSGGNTEAFF.

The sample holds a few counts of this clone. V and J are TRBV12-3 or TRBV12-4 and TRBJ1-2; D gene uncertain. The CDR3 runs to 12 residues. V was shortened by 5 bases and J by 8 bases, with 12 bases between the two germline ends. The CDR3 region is CASSLYLSGYTF. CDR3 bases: TGTGCCAGCAGTCTTTACTTATCAGGCTACACCTTC.

The CDR3 DNA reads TGTGCCATCAGTGAAACCGCCTACGAGCAGTACTTC. The encoded protein is CAISETAYEQYF. The chain recombines TRBV10-3 with TRBJ2-7; no reliable D call. V was shortened by 3 bases and J by 2 bases, with 5 bases between the two germline ends. This CDR3 comprises 12 residues. CDR1 and CDR2 from the germline V gene are ENHRY and SYGVKD.